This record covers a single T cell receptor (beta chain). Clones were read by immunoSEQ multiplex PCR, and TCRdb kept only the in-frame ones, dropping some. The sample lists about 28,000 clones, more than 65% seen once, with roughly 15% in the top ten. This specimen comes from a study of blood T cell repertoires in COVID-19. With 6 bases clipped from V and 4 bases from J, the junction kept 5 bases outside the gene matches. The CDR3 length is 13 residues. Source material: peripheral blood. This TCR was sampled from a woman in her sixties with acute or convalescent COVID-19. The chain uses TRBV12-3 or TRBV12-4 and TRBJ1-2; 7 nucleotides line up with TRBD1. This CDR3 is CASSLGTVYGYTF. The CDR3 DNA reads TGTGCCAGCAGCCTCGGGACAGTCTATGGCTACACCTTC.